This T cell receptor (beta chain) appears in the sequencing data of a study of control samples from healthy donors and cancer patients. Only in-frame clones appear in the TCRdb table, and some are missing; sequencing was by immunoSEQ multiplex PCR. Seen here are approximately 41,000 clones, approximately 94% observed once, and the top ten hold 20% to 30%. This CDR3 is built from 15 residues. Germline lookup yields CDR1 WSHSY and CDR2 SAAADI. Trimming removed 5 bases from V and 4 bases from J; junction bases left unmatched: 5. The clonotype originates from a man in his 60s in good health. The chain couples TRBV10-2 to TRBJ2-1; 10 positions match TRBD2. Sequencing was carried out using blood. CDR3 nucleotides: TGCGCCAGCAGTCTCGGACTAGCGGCTTACAATGAGCAGTTCTTC. The encoded protein is CASSLGLAAYNEQFF.